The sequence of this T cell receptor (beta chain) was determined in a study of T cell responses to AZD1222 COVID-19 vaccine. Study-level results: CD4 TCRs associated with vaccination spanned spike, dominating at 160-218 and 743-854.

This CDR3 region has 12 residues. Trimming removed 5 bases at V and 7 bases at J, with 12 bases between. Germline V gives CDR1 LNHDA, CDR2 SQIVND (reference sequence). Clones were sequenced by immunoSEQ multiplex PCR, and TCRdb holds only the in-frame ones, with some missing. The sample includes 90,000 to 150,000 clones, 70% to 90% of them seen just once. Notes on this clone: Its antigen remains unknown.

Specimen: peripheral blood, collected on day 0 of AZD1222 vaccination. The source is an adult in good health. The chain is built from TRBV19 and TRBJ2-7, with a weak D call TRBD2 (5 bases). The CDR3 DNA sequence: TGTGCCAGTAGTCGGGCGGGTGTGGAGCAGTACTTC. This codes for CASSRAGVEQYF.